These 9 T cell receptor beta chains share one sample of origin, sequenced in a study of blood T cell repertoires in COVID-19. TCRdb's copy holds only in-frame clones and misses some; the assay was immunoSEQ multiplex PCR. The table has about 190,000 clones, roughly 80% seen once. The sequenced sample consisted of peripheral blood. All receptors come from a woman aged 40 to 50 with acute or convalescent COVID-19.

The chain couples TRBV10-1 to TRBJ1-1; D ambiguous. Deletions cut 3 bases from V and 1 base from J, with 6 bases between. Germline values: CDR1 WNHNN, CDR2 SYGVQD (reference sequence). This CDR3 region has 13 residues. The CDR3 region has the DNA TGCGCCAGCAGTGAACAGAGGAACACTGAAGCTTTCTTT. It yields the protein CASSEQRNTEAFF.

The chain employs TRBV5-1 and TRBJ2-3; 15 positions agree with TRBD2. CDR3 length: 17 amino acids. The germline V gene encodes CDR1 SGHRS and CDR2 YFSETQ. V dropped 4 bases and J dropped 2; count of bases not matched to a gene: 5. The CDR3 spells CASSPGLAGGPTDTQYF. DNA for the CDR3: TGCGCCAGCAGCCCAGGACTAGCGGGGGGGCCCACAGATACGCAGTATTTT.

The chain carries TRBV5-1 and TRBJ1-4; D is unresolved. This CDR3 is built from 15 residues. Germline CDR1 SGHRS, CDR2 YFSETQ. The germline V and J ends were trimmed by 0 bases and 7 bases, with 13 bases remaining between them. The CDR3 loop is CASSLGTAGGEKLFF. For the CDR3, the DNA is TGCGCCAGCAGCTTGGGTACGGCGGGAGGTGAAAAACTGTTTTTT.

The rearrangement links TRBV3-1 (or the pseudogene TRBV3-2) to TRBJ1-1; the D is unclear. Germline-derived CDR1 and CDR2 are LGHDT and YNNKEL (reference sequence). Trimming removed 3 bases at V and 4 bases at J, with 9 bases between. CDR3 length: 13 amino acids. CDR3 sequence: CASSQKGGTEAFF. CDR3 nucleotide sequence: TGTGCCAGCAGCCAGAAGGGAGGCACTGAAGCTTTCTTT.

The chain couples TRBV12-5 to TRBJ1-5; tentatively, D is TRBD1 (5 bases). The CDR3 runs to 15 residues. V was cut by 7 bases and J by 0 bases, with 13 bases left in between. CDR1 LGHNT and CDR2 FRNRAP come from the germline V gene. CDR3 region: CASAAGGYSNQPQHF. The CDR3 nucleotides are TGTGCTAGTGCCGCCGGGGGTTATAGCAATCAGCCCCAGCATTTT.

V usage is TRBV2 and J usage is TRBJ1-6; D call uncertain. The germline CDR1 and CDR2 sequences are SNHLY and FYNNEI. This CDR3 has 15 amino acids. Trimming left V 3 bases short and J 1 base short, with 7 bases between. CDR3 in amino acids: CASSDGWSYNSPLHF. As DNA, the CDR3 is TGTGCCAGCAGTGACGGGTGGTCCTATAATTCACCCCTCCACTTT. Full variable domain (rest looked up from reference TRBV2 and TRBJ1-6): EPEVTQTPSHQVTQMGQEVILRCVPISNHLYFYWYRQILGQKVEFLVSFYNNEISEKSEIFDDQFSVERPDGSNFTLKIRSTKLEDSAMYFCASSDGWSYNSPLHFGNGTRLTVT.

With respect to this clone: Distinct nucleotide sequences in the sample also encode this CDR3. This CDR3 is CASSIARNNEQFF. The CDR3 coding sequence is TGTGCCAGTAGTATTGCCAGAAACAATGAGCAGTTCTTC. The chain links TRBV19 to TRBJ2-1; unclear D gene. The germline V gene has CDR1 LNHDA and CDR2 SQIVND (reference sequence). Between the trimmed V and J ends, which lost 3 bases and 5 bases, there was a span of 8 bases. The CDR3 has 13 residues.

V gene TRBV7-8 combines with J gene TRBJ2-7; TRBD2 matches 8 bases. There are 14 residues in the CDR3. The V and J ends lost 4 bases and 5 bases, in that order; junction bases with no gene match: 7. The germline V gene has CDR1 SGHVS and CDR2 FQNEAQ. The CDR3 DNA sequence: TGTGCCAGCAGCTCCACCGGGACTAGGAACGAGCAGTACTTC. This codes for CASSSTGTRNEQYF.

V and J are TRBV11-2 and TRBJ2-7, with a possible D match to TRBD1 (5 bases). This CDR3 comprises 14 residues. The V gene's germline CDR1 is SGHAT and CDR2 FQNNGV. The ends were cut back, 1 base at V and 3 bases at J, with 10 bases in the middle. CDR3 loop: CASSLAQGFYEQYF. CDR3 DNA: TGTGCCAGCAGCTTAGCGCAGGGTTTCTACGAGCAGTACTTC.